This TCR beta chain was found in a study of metastatic and nonmetastatic thyroid tumors. Background on the study: Where malignant and benign thyroid patients were concerned, repertoires were compared across blood and tumor or nodule tissue. Regarding the study as a whole: It was reported that TCR beta diversity was significantly higher in malignant thyroid tumors than benign nodules, in blood and tumor.

Turning to this clone: Its matching antigen is unknown.

Per germline, CDR1 KGHSH and CDR2 LQKENI. This CDR3 has 15 amino acids. Trimming left V 3 bases short and J 2 bases short, with 11 bases between. TCRdb re-called the PCR reads with MiXCR. The sample has 20,000 to 25,000 clones; 13% are singletons. No patient received treatment before thyroid surgery. The chain joins TRBV18 to TRBJ2-1, with D possibly matching TRBD1 (6 bases). This sequence originates from a female donor with papillary thyroid cancer or a benign thyroid nodule (not recorded which). Some clones in this sample may be carry-over from other donors' samples. Sequencing was done on a sample of blood. CDR3 amino acids: CASSPRQATYNEQFF. For the CDR3, the DNA is TGTGCCAGCTCACCCAGACAGGCAACCTACAATGAGCAGTTCTTC.